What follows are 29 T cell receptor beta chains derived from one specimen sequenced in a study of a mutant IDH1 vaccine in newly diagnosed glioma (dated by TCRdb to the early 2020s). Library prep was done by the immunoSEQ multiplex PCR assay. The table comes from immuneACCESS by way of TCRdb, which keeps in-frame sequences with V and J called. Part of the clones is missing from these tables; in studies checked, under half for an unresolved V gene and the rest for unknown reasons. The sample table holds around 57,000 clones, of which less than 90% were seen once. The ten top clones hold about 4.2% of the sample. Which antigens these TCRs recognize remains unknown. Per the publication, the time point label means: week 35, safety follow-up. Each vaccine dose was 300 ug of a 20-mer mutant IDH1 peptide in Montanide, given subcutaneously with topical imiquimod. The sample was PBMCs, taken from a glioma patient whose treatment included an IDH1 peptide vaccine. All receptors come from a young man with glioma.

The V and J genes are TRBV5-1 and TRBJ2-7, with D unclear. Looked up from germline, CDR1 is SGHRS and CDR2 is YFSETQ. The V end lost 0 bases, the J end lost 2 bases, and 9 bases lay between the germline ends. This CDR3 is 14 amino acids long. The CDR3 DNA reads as TGCGCCAGCAGCTTGGGAGATTCGGCCTACGAGCAGTACTTC. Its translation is CASSLGDSAYEQYF.

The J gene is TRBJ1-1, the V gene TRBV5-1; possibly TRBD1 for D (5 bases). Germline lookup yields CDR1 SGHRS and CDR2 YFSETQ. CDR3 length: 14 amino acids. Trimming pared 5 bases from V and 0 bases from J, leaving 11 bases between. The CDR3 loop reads CASRSGPMNTEAFF. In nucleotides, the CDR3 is TGCGCCAGCAGGTCAGGGCCCATGAACACTGAAGCTTTCTTT.

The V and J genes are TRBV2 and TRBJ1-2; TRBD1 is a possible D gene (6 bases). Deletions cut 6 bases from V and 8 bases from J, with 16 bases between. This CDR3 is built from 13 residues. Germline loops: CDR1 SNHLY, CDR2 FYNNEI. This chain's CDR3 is CASSPRGGPGYTF. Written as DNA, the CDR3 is TGTGCCAGCAGCCCCCGCGGGGGCCCGGGCTACACCTTC.

The CDR3 DNA is TGTGCCAGCAGGGGGCTGAACTATGGCTACACCTTC. Its translation is CASRGLNYGYTF. The chain is built from TRBV5-6 and TRBJ1-2; tentative D call: TRBD1 (5 bases). With 5 bases removed from V and 2 bases from J, the gap between germline ends came to 7 bases. The CDR3 consists of 12 residues. Germline V CDR1 and CDR2: SGHDT, YYEEEE.

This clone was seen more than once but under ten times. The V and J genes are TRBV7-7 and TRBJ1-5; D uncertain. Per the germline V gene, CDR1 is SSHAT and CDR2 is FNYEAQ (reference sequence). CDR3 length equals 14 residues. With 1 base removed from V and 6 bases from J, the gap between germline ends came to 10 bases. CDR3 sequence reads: CASSLVERRQPQHF. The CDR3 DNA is TGTGCCAGCAGCTTAGTAGAACGCCGTCAGCCCCAGCATTTT.

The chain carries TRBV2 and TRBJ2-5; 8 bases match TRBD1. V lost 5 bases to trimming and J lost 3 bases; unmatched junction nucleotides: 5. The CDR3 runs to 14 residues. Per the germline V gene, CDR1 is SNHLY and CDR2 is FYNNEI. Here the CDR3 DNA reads TGTGCCAGCAGTAGACAGGGGATCGAAGAGACCCAGTACTTC. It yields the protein CASSRQGIEETQYF.

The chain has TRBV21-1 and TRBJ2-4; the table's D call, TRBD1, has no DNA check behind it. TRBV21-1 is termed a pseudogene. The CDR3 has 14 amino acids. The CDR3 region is CASSKGGQPNIQYF. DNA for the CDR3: TGTGCCAGCAGCAAAGGTGGGCAGCCAAACATTCAGTACTTC.

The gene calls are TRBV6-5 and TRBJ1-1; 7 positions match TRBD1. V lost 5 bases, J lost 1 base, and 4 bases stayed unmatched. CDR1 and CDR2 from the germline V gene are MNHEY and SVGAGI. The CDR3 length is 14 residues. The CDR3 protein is CASSTRQGNTEAFF. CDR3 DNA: TGTGCCAGCAGTACCAGACAGGGGAACACTGAAGCTTTCTTT.

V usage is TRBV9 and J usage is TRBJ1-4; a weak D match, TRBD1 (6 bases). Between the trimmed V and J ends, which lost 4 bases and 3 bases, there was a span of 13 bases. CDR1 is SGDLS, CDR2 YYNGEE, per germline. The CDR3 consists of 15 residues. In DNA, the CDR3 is TGTGCCAGCAGCTCCTCGGGGGCAGCTAATGAAAAACTGTTTTTT. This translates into CASSSSGAANEKLFF. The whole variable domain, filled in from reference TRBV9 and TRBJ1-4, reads DSGVTQTPKHLITATGQRVTLRCSPRSGDLSVYWYQQSLDQGLQFLIQYYNGEERAKGNILERFSAQQFPDLHSELNLSSLELGDSALYFCASSSSGAANEKLFFGSGTQLSVL.

This CDR3 is CAVTAGTKSSYNEQFF. The CDR3 nucleotides read TGTGCTGTGACAGCGGGGACGAAGAGCTCCTACAATGAGCAGTTCTTC. V gene TRBV19 combines with J gene TRBJ2-1; 7 positions match TRBD2. This CDR3 is 16 amino acids long. The germline V gene has CDR1 LNHDA and CDR2 SQIVND (reference sequence).

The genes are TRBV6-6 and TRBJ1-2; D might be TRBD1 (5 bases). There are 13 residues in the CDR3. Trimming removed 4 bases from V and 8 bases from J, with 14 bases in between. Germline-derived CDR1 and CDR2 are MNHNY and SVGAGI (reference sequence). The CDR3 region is CASSFGPEGGYTF. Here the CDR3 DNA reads TGTGCCAGCAGTTTTGGGCCGGAGGGGGGCTACACCTTC.

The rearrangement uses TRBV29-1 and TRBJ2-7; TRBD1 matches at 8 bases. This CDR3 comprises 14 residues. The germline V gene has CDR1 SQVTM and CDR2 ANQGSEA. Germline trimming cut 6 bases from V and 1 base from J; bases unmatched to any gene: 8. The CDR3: CSVGRTGPSYEQYF. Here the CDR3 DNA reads TGCAGCGTGGGCCGGACAGGGCCGTCCTACGAGCAGTACTTC.

CDR3 amino acids: CASSLAGAGSGNTIYF. CDR3 bases: TGTGCCAGCAGCTTGGCAGGTGCAGGGAGTGGAAACACCATATATTTT. This chain connects TRBV5-4 to TRBJ1-3, with a tentative D call TRBD1 (5 bases). The V end lost 0 bases, the J end lost 3 bases, and 13 bases lay between the germline ends. This CDR3 has 16 residues. Germline assignment: CDR1 SGHNT and CDR2 YYREEE (reference sequence).

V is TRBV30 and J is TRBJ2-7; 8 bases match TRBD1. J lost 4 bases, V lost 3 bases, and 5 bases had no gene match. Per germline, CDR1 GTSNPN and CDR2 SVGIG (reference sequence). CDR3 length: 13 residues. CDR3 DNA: TGTGCCTGGAGCGCAGGGGGCGGTTACGAGCAGTACTTC. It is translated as CAWSAGGGYEQYF.

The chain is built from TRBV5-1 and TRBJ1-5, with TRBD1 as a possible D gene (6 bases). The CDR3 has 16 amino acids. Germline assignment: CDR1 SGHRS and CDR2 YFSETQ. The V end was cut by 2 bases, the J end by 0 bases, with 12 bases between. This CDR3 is CASSLASGASNQPQHF. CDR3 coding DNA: TGCGCCAGCAGCTTAGCATCAGGGGCTAGCAATCAGCCCCAGCATTTT.

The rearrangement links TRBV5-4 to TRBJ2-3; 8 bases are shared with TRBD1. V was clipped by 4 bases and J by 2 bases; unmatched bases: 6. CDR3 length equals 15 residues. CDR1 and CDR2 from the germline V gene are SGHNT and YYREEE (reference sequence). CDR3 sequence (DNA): TGTGCCAGCAGCCCACAGGGGGAATTCACAGATACGCAGTATTTT. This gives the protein CASSPQGEFTDTQYF.

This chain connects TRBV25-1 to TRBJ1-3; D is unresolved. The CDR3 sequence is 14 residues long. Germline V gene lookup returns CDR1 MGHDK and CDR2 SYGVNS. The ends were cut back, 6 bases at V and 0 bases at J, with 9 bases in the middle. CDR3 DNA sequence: TGTGCCAGCAGCACAAAAACCTCTGGAAACACCATATATTTT. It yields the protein CASSTKTSGNTIYF.

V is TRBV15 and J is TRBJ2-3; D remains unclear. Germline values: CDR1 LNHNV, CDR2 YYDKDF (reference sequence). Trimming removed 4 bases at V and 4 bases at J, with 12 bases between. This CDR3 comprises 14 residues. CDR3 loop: CATSNRAVADTQYF. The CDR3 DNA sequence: TGTGCCACCAGCAACCGGGCAGTGGCAGATACGCAGTATTTT.

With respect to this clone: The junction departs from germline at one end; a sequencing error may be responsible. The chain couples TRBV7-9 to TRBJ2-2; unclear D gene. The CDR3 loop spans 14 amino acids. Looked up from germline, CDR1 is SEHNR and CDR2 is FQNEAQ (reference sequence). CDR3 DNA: TGTGCCAGCAGCTCTCGGATGAACGCCGGGGAGCTGTTTTTT. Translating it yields CASSSRMNAGELFF.

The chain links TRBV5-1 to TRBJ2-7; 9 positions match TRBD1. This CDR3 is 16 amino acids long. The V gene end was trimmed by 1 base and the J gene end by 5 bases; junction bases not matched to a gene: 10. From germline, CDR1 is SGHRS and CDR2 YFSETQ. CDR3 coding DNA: TGCGCCAGCAGCTTGCCGTCGGGGACAGGGATCAACGAGCAGTACTTC. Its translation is CASSLPSGTGINEQYF.

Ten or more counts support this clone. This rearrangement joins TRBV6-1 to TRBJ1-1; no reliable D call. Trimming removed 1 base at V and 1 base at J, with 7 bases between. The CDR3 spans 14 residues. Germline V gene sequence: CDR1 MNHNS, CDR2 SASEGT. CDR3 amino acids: CASSEGVENTEAFF. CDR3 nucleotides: TGTGCCAGCAGTGAAGGTGTAGAGAACACTGAAGCTTTCTTT.

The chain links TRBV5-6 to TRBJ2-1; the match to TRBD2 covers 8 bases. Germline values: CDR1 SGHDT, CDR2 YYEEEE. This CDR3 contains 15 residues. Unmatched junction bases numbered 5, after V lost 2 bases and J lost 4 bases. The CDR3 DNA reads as TGTGCCAGCAGCTTACCGGGGGGGGCTTACAATGAGCAGTTCTTC. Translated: CASSLPGGAYNEQFF.

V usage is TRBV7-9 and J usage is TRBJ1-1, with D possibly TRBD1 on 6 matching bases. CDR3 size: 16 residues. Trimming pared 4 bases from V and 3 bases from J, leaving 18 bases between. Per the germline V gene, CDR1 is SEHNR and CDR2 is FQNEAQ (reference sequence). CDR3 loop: CASSSATQGPDTEAFF. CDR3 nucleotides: TGTGCCAGCAGCTCGGCGACCCAGGGGCCCGACACTGAAGCTTTCTTT.

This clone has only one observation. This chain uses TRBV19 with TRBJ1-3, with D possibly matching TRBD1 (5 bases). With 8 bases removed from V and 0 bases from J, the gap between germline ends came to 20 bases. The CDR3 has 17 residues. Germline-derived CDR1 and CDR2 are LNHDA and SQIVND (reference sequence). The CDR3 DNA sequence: TGTGCCAGTCACAACCGGGGGAACAGTCTCTCTGGAAACACCATATATTTT. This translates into CASHNRGNSLSGNTIYF. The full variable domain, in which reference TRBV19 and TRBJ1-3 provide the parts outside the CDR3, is DGGITQSPKYLFRKEGQNVTLSCEQNLNHDAMYWYRQDPGQGLRLIYYSQIVNDFQKGDIAEGYSVSREKKESFPLTVTSAQKNPTAFYLCASHNRGNSLSGNTIYFGEGSWLTVV.

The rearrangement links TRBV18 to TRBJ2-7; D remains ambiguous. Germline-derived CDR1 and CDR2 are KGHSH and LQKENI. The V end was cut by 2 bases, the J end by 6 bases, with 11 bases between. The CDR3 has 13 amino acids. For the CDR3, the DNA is TGTGCCAGCTCACCAGACTTTCTTCTCGAGCAGTACTTC. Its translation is CASSPDFLLEQYF.

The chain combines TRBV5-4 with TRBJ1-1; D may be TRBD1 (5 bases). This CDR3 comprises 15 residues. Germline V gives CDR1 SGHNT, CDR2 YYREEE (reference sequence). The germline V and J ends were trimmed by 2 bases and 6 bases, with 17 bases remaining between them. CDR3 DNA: TGTGCCAGCAGCTTTAGATTATCAGGGTGGGCTGAAGCTTTCTTT. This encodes CASSFRLSGWAEAFF.

CDR3 sequence (DNA): TGTGCCAGCAGTTATGGGACAGGAAAAAACACTGAAGCTTTCTTT. It translates to CASSYGTGKNTEAFF. The rearrangement joins TRBV6-6 to TRBJ1-1; 8 nucleotides align to TRBD1. Per germline, CDR1 MNHNY and CDR2 SVGAGI (reference sequence). The CDR3 length is 15 residues. Trimming cost V 3 bases and J 2 bases; bases outside gene matches: 5.

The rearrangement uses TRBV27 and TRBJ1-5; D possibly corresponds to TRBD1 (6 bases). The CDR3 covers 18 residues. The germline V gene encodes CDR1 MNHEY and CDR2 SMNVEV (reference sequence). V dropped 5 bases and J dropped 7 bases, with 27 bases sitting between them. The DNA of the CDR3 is TGTGCCAGCAGTCTAGAGGACAGACATTTCAAATTGGGGCAGCCCCAGCATTTT. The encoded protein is CASSLEDRHFKLGQPQHF.

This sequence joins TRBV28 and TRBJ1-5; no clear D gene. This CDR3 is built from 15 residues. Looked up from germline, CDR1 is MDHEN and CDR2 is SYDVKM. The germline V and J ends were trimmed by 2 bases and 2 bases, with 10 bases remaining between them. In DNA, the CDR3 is TGTGCCAGCAGTTTAGTCCGGCAAGGCAATCAGCCCCAGCATTTT. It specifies CASSLVRQGNQPQHF.